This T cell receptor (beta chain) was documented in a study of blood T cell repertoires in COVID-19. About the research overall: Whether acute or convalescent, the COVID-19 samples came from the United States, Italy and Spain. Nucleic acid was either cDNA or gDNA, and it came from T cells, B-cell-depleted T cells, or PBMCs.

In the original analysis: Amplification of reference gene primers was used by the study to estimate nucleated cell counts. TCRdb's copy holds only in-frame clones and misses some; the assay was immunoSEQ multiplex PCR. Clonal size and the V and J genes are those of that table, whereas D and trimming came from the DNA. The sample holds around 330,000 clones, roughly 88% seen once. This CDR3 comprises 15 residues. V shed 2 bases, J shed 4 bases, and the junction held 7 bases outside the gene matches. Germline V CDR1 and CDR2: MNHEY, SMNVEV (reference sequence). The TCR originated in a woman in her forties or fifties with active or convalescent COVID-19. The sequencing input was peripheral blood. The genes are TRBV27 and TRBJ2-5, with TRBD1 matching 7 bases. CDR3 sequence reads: CASSLMRGRGETQYF. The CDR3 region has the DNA TGTGCCAGCAGTTTAATGAGGGGGCGAGGAGAGACCCAGTACTTC.